A selection of T cell receptor beta chains follows, all from one sample in a study of OX40 agonist ivuxolimab in advanced cancers. Using immunoSEQ multiplex PCR, the repertoire was profiled, and TCRdb retains in-frame clones only, with some absent. This table holds around 19,000 clones, roughly 70% found once. Sequences were derived from CD4+ or CD8+ T cells sorted from blood, sampled in a trial of the OX40 agonist ivuxolimab. The source is an adult with an advanced solid tumor such as melanoma, head and neck, liver or kidney cancer. Both conserved end residues are trimmed from each CDR3.

j_call: TRBJ1-2
v_call: TRBV6-6
cdr3_aa: ASSYSSSYGYT

j_call: TRBJ2-7
v_call: TRBV7-8
cdr3_aa: ASSHDRGYFYEQY

j_call: TRBJ2-1
v_call: TRBV27
cdr3_aa: ASSLEQGVDSEQF

j_call: TRBJ2-7
v_call: TRBV11-2
cdr3_aa: ASSQLAGDSYEQY

j_call: TRBJ1-2
v_call: TRBV28
cdr3_aa: ATTQGAGGYT

j_call: TRBJ1-2
v_call: TRBV27
cdr3_aa: ASSPWGQGYT

j_call: TRBJ1-2
v_call: TRBV4-2
cdr3_aa: ASSPSRSFYGYT

j_call: TRBJ2-7
v_call: TRBV20-1
cdr3_aa: SAPKSYEQY

j_call: TRBJ2-1
v_call: TRBV4-1
cdr3_aa: ASRPWGILAVQSGNEQF

j_call: TRBJ2-1
v_call: TRBV28
cdr3_aa: ASRRLAGGGEQF

j_call: TRBJ1-1
v_call: TRBV11-1
cdr3_aa: ASSYSGNRGRAF

j_call: TRBJ2-7
v_call: TRBV27
cdr3_aa: ASSIIRDRGAYEQY

j_call: TRBJ2-7
v_call: TRBV28
cdr3_aa: ASSLRGLYYEQY

j_call: TRBJ1-2
v_call: TRBV28
cdr3_aa: ASSPNYGYT

j_call: TRBJ2-7
v_call: TRBV20-1
cdr3_aa: SASWGAEQY

j_call: TRBJ2-3
v_call: TRBV6-5
cdr3_aa: ASSYGTGTDTQY

j_call: TRBJ1-1
v_call: TRBV2
cdr3_aa: ASSTGTLNTEAF

j_call: TRBJ2-1
v_call: TRBV28
cdr3_aa: ASSATTSGTGDEQF

j_call: TRBJ2-7
v_call: TRBV28
cdr3_aa: ASRFNYEQY

j_call: TRBJ2-2
v_call: TRBV7-6
cdr3_aa: ASSWGQGNTGELF

j_call: TRBJ2-5
v_call: TRBV7-9
cdr3_aa: ASSLASMGRREETQY

j_call: TRBJ2-1
v_call: TRBV19
cdr3_aa: ASSGIQGKYNEQF

j_call: TRBJ1-1
v_call: TRBV28
cdr3_aa: ASSPGTGLSTEAF

j_call: TRBJ2-1
v_call: TRBV28
cdr3_aa: ASSLEGNYNEQF

j_call: TRBJ2-1
v_call: TRBV9
cdr3_aa: ASSVVEANNEQF

j_call: TRBJ2-1
v_call: TRBV2
cdr3_aa: ASSLTRRTGDEQF

j_call: TRBJ2-5
v_call: TRBV7-9
cdr3_aa: ASSLSRGYETQY

j_call: TRBJ1-2
v_call: TRBV6-4
cdr3_aa: ASSATNPAVGHDYGYT

j_call: TRBJ2-5
v_call: TRBV2
cdr3_aa: ASSEGRGGEETQY

j_call: TRBJ2-5
v_call: TRBV7-9
cdr3_aa: ASSPTQGEETQY

j_call: TRBJ1-1
v_call: TRBV4-1
cdr3_aa: ASSHRGESTEAF

j_call: TRBJ2-1
v_call: TRBV28
cdr3_aa: ASSLSPRVLNEQF

j_call: TRBJ1-5
v_call: TRBV28
cdr3_aa: ASSLGQGEFGSLFNQPQH

j_call: TRBJ2-7
v_call: TRBV9
cdr3_aa: ASSGESHEQY

j_call: TRBJ2-7
v_call: TRBV10-2
cdr3_aa: ASSGDSTYEQY

j_call: TRBJ2-3
v_call: TRBV5-1
cdr3_aa: ASSETGGTDTQY

j_call: TRBJ2-7
v_call: TRBV5-6
cdr3_aa: ASSLDWDEQY

j_call: TRBJ2-7
v_call: TRBV28
cdr3_aa: ASSLVDRTYEQY

j_call: TRBJ2-5
v_call: TRBV9
cdr3_aa: ASSVGPAAIQETQY